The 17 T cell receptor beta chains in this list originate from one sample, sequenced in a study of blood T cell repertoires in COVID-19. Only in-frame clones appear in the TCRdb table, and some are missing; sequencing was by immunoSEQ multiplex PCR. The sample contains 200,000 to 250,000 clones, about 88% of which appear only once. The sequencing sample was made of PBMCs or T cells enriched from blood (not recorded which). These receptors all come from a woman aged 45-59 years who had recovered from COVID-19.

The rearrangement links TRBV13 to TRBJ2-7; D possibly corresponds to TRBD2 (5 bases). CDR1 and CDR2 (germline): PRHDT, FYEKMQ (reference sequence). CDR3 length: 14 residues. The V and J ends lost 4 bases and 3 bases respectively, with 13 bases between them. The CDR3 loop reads CASSSRGLSYEQYF. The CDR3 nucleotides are TGTGCCAGCAGCTCAAGAGGGTTAAGCTACGAGCAGTACTTC.

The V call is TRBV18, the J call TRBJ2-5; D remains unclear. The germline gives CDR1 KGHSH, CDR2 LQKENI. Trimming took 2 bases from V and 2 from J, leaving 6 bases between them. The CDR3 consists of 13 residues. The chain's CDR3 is CASSPSQQETQYF. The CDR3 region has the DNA TGTGCCAGCTCACCATCCCAACAAGAGACCCAGTACTTC.

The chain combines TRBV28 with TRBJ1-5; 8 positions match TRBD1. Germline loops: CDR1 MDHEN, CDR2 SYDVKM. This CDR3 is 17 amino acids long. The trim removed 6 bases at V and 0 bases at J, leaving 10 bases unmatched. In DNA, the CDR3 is TGTGCCAGCAGCCAGACAGGGGCCATTTATAGCAATCAGCCCCAGCATTTT. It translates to CASSQTGAIYSNQPQHF. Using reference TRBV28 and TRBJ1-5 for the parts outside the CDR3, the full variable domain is DVKVTQSSRYLVKRTGEKVFLECVQDMDHENMFWYRQDPGLGLRLIYFSYDVKMKEKGDIPEGYSVSREKKERFSLILESASTNQTSMYLCASSQTGAIYSNQPQHFGDGTRLSIL.

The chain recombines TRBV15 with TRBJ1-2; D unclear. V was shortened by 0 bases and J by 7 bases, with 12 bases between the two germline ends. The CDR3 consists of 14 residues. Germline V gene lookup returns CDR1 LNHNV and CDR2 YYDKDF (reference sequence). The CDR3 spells CATSRDRFPSGYTF. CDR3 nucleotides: TGTGCCACCAGCAGAGACAGATTCCCCTCTGGCTACACCTTC.

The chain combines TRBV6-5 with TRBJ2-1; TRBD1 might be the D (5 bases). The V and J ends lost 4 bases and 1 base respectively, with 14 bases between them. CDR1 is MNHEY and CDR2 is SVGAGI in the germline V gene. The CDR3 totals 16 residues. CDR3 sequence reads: CASSSDSRGSYNEQFF. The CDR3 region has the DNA TGTGCCAGCAGTTCCGATAGTAGGGGTTCCTACAATGAGCAGTTCTTC.

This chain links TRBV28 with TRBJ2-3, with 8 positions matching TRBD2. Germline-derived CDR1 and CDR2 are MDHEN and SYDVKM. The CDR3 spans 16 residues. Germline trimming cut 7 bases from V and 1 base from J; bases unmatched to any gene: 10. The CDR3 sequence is CASTPRMTSGTDTQYF. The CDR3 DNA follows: TGTGCCAGCACCCCTCGGATGACTAGCGGCACAGATACGCAGTATTTT.

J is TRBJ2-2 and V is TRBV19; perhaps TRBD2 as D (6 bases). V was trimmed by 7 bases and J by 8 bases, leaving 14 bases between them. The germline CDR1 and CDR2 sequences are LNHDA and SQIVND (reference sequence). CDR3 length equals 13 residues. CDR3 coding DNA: TGTGCCAGTACCAACTCCGGGGGAGGGGAGCTGTTTTTT. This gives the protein CASTNSGGGELFF.

CDR3 sequence: CATSRLAGGGTDTQYF. The CDR3, as DNA: TGTGCCACCAGCAGGCTAGCGGGAGGAGGGACAGATACGCAGTATTTT. The chain joins TRBV15 to TRBJ2-3; 11 bases line up with TRBD2. Trimming at V came to 3 bases and at J to 3 bases, leaving 5 bases not matched to a gene. Germline values: CDR1 LNHNV, CDR2 YYDKDF (reference sequence). The CDR3 contains 16 residues.

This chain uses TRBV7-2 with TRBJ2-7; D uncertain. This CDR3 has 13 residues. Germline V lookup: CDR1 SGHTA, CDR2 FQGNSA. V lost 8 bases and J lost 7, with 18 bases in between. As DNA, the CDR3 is TGTGCCAGCGGCAGCTGGCGAGACGGGGAGCAGTACTTC. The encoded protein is CASGSWRDGEQYF.

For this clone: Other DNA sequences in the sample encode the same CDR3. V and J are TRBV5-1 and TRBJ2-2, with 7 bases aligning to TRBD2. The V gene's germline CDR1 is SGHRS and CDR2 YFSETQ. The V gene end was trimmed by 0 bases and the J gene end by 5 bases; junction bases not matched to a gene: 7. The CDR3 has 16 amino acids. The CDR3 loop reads CASSLAGGRGTGELFF. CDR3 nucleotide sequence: TGCGCCAGCAGCTTGGCTGGCGGGAGAGGAACCGGGGAGCTGTTTTTT.

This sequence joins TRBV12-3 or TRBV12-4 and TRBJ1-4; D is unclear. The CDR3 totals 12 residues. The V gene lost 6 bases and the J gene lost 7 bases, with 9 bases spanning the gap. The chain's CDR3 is CASRGGGEKLFF. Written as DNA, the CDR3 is TGTGCCAGCAGGGGAGGTGGTGAAAAACTGTTTTTT.

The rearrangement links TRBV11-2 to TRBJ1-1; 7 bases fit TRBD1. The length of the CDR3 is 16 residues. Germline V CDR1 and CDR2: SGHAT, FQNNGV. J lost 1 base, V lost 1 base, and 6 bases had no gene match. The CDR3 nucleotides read TGTGCCAGCAGCTTAGGGCCGGGGACAGAGAACACTGAAGCTTTCTTT. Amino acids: CASSLGPGTENTEAFF.

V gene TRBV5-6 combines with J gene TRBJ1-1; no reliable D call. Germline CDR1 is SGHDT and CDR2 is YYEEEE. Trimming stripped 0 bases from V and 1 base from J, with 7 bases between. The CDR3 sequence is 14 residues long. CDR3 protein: CASSLAQKNTEAFF. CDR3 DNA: TGTGCCAGCAGCTTGGCACAGAAGAACACTGAAGCTTTCTTT. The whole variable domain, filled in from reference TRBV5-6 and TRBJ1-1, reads DAGVTQSPTHLIKTRGQQVTLRCSPKSGHDTVSWYQQALGQGPQFIFQYYEEEERQRGNFPDRFSGHQFPNYSSELNVNALLLGDSALYLCASSLAQKNTEAFFGQGTRLTVV.

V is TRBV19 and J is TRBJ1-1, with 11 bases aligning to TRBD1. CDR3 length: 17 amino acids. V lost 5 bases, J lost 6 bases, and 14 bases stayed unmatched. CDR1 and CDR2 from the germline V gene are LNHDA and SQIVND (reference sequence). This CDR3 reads CASSGTNRDRGKSEAFF. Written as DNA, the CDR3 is TGTGCCAGTAGTGGAACCAACCGGGACAGGGGGAAATCTGAAGCTTTCTTT.

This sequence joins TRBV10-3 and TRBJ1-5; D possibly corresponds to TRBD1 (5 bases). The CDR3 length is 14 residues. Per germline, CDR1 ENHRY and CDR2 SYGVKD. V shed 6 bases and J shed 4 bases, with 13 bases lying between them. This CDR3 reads CAISRGGNNQPQHF. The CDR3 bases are TGTGCCATCAGCCGCGGGGGGAATAATCAGCCCCAGCATTTT.

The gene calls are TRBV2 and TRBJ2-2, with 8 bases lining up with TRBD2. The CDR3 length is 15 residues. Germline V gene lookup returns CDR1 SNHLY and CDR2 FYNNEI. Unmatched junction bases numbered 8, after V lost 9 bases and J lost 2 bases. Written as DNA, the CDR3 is TGTGCCAGTCTGCCGGGACTAGACAACACCGGGGAGCTGTTTTTT. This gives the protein CASLPGLDNTGELFF.

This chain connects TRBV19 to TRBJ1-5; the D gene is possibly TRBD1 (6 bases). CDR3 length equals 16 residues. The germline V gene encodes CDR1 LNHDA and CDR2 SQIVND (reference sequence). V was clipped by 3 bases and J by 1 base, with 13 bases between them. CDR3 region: CASSIQGHSSNQPQHF. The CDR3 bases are TGTGCCAGTAGTATTCAGGGACACTCGAGCAATCAGCCCCAGCATTTT.